The 16 T cell receptor beta chains below come from one sample, sequenced in a study of CD4 and CD8 cells across lung adenocarcinoma regions. MiXCR, run by TCRdb on the PCR reads, gives a single entry per CDR3 protein. The sample yields 10,000 to 11,000 distinct CDR3 sequences, about 55% seen once. Sequencing was performed on CD4+ T cells from the center of a lung tumor. All receptors come from a male donor with lung adenocarcinoma. The CD4 and CD8 labels of this study may be unreliable.

The chain links TRBV7-2 to TRBJ2-1; 7 bases agree with TRBD2. The DNA end favors TRBJ2-5, so the J call may be wrong. The length of the CDR3 is 13 residues. Germline V lookup: CDR1 SGHTA, CDR2 FQGNSA. The DNA for the CDR3 is TGTGCCAGCAGCCGAGGACTAGACGAGACCCAGTACTTC. This codes for CASSRGLDETQYF.

This clonotype occurred a few times. This chain uses TRBV6-1 with TRBJ1-5, with D unclear. Germline V gives CDR1 MNHNS, CDR2 SASEGT. Deletions cut 11 bases from V and 5 bases from J, with 4 bases between. This CDR3 contains 9 residues. The CDR3 loop reads CAADQPQHF. Written as DNA, the CDR3 is TGTGCCGCCGATCAGCCCCAGCATTTT.

The rearrangement uses TRBV6-5 and TRBJ2-5; D possibly corresponds to TRBD1 (6 bases). The V end was cut by 2 bases, the J end by 2 bases, with 15 bases between. The CDR3 runs 16 residues. Germline V gene lookup returns CDR1 MNHEY and CDR2 SVGAGI. The CDR3 loop is CASSYGWTDTQETQYF. In nucleotides, the CDR3 is TGTGCCAGCAGTTACGGCTGGACAGACACGCAAGAGACCCAGTACTTC.

V and J are TRBV6-1 and TRBJ2-5; D ambiguous. The CDR3 has 14 amino acids. Per germline, CDR1 MNHNS and CDR2 SASEGT. CDR3 sequence (DNA): TGTGCGGGCAGTGGCCGGCGCGACACAGAGACCCAGTACTTC. The encoded protein is CAGSGRRDTETQYF.

The chain recombines TRBV6-1 with TRBJ2-3; 7 bases are shared with TRBD2. The J call may be mistaken, given a closer DNA end match to TRBJ2-7. The CDR3 is 19 residues long. Germline-derived CDR1 and CDR2 are MNHNS and SASEGT. The CDR3 region has the DNA TGTGCCAGCACCTCCGCGGGGGTGGCGGGGATCCGTAGCAAAGATACGCAGTACTTC. Translation gives CASTSAGVAGIRSKDTQYF.

This clonotype appeared a few times. CDR3 in DNA: TGTGCCACCGCGGCTTACGGCTACAATGAGCAGTTCTTC. Its translation: CATAAYGYNEQFF. The chain employs TRBV27 and TRBJ2-1; D is unresolved. V dropped 10 bases and J dropped 3 bases, with 13 bases sitting between them. This CDR3 region has 13 residues. From germline, CDR1 is MNHEY and CDR2 SMNVEV (reference sequence).

This rearrangement joins TRBV6-1 to TRBJ2-4; D is possibly TRBD2 (6 bases). CDR3 length: 13 amino acids. The ends were cut back, 10 bases at V and 13 bases at J, with 23 bases in the middle. Germline V gene data show CDR1 as MNHNS and CDR2 as SASEGT. The CDR3 is CATAGRAKDTQYF. The DNA for the CDR3 is TGTGCCACGGCGGGGCGAGCCAAGGATACGCAGTACTTC.

This clonotype was counted only a few times. The chain couples TRBV7-2 to TRBJ2-1, with no clear D. The J call may be wrong; the DNA end is better matched by TRBJ2-5. This CDR3 spans 12 amino acids. Germline CDR1 SGHTA, CDR2 FQGNSA. The CDR3 protein is CASSSWRETQYF. CDR3 sequence (DNA): TGTGCCAGCAGCTCCTGGCGAGAGACCCAGTACTTC.

This clonotype came up many times. This chain uses TRBV20-1 with TRBJ2-3; unclear D gene. Trimming removed 0 bases at V and 2 bases at J, with 15 bases between. CDR1 is DFQATT and CDR2 is SNEGSKA in the germline V gene (reference sequence). The CDR3 is 16 residues long. The CDR3 DNA follows: TGCAGTGCTAGAGATCGACGACAAAGGTCCACAGATACGCAGTATTTT. Translation gives CSARDRRQRSTDTQYF.

The V call is TRBV6-1, the J call TRBJ2-5, with 13 positions matching TRBD2. V shed 6 bases, J shed 7 bases, and the junction held 11 bases outside the gene matches. This CDR3 is 16 amino acids long. CDR1 MNHNS and CDR2 SASEGT come from the germline V gene. The CDR3 reads CASSPTSGRIRGTQYF. The CDR3 DNA sequence: TGTGCCAGCAGCCCGACTAGCGGGAGGATTAGGGGGACCCAGTACTTC.

This clonotype was found a few times. V gene TRBV4-3 combines with J gene TRBJ2-1; tentative D call: TRBD1 (7 bases). The closer fit of TRBJ2-5 to the DNA end suggests the J call may be wrong. The CDR3 contains 15 residues. Germline CDR1 and CDR2: LGHNA and YSLEER. The CDR3 sequence: CASSQDQGGAETQYF. The CDR3 nucleotides read TGCGCCAGCAGCCAAGATCAGGGGGGAGCGGAGACCCAGTACTTC.

The rearrangement links TRBV5-1 to TRBJ2-3; D is perhaps TRBD1 or TRBD2 (5 bases each). V lost 3 bases to trimming and J lost 2 bases, with 19 bases between them. This CDR3 is 17 amino acids long. CDR1 and CDR2 from the germline V gene are SGHRS and YFSETQ. As DNA, the CDR3 is TGCGCCAGCAGCTCCCACGGGGCTAGCTTTGACACAGATACGCAGTATTTT. This codes for CASSSHGASFDTDTQYF. The full variable domain, with the rest looked up from reference TRBV5-1 and TRBJ2-3, is KAGVTQTPRYLIKTRGQQVTLSCSPISGHRSVSWYQQTPGQGLQFLFEYFSETQRNKGNFPGRFSGRQFSNSRSEMNVSTLELGDSALYLCASSSHGASFDTDTQYFGPGTRLTVL.

This clonotype was detected only a few times. This chain links TRBV25-1 with TRBJ2-3; tentatively, D is TRBD2 (5 bases). Trimming removed 10 bases at V and 7 bases at J, with 12 bases between. The CDR3 extends over 11 amino acids. In germline, CDR1 is MGHDK, CDR2 SYGVNS. In DNA, the CDR3 is TGTGCCACAAAATCGGGGAATACGCAGTATTTT. Translation: CATKSGNTQYF.

The chain has TRBV30 and TRBJ2-5; 9 nucleotides align to TRBD1. J lost 11 bases, V lost 5 bases, and 18 bases had no gene match. This CDR3 spans 15 amino acids. Germline V CDR1 and CDR2: GTSNPN, SVGIG (reference sequence). The CDR3 DNA reads TGTGCCTGGGGGAAGGGACAGGGCTCCCTCTCTGAGCAGTACTTC. Its translation: CAWGKGQGSLSEQYF.

This clonotype was seen repeatedly, ten times or more. V and J are TRBV4-1 and TRBJ2-3; D call uncertain. The CDR3 consists of 16 residues. Trimming cost V 1 base and J 0 bases, with 11 bases left between them. Germline V gives CDR1 MGHRA, CDR2 YSYEKL. CDR3 residues: CASSQGVSESTDTQYF. Here the CDR3 DNA reads TGCGCCAGCAGCCAAGGAGTCAGCGAGAGCACAGATACGCAGTATTTT.

The genes are TRBV6-1 and TRBJ2-1, with 7 bases that match TRBD1. V was clipped by 10 bases and J by 2 bases; unmatched bases: 11. Per germline, CDR1 MNHNS and CDR2 SASEGT. The CDR3 extends over 15 amino acids. The CDR3 is CATTVRTGTYNEQFF. In nucleotides, the CDR3 is TGTGCCACGACGGTTAGGACAGGCACCTACAATGAGCAGTTCTTC.